Listed here is a single T cell receptor beta chain. RNA transcripts gave rise to amplified TCR beta CDR3 regions. The TCR CDR3 first-round RT-PCR relied on the HTBI primer set. From the multiplex PCR reads, TCRdb called clonotypes with MiXCR, one entry per CDR3 protein. The sample consists of approximately 640,000 distinct CDR3 sequences, 45% of them appearing once. This sample is part of a study of T cells in Graves' hyperthyroidism and ophthalmopathy. Trimming at V came to 5 bases and at J to 3 bases, leaving 8 bases not matched to a gene. CDR1 is SQVTM and CDR2 is ANQGSEA in the germline V gene. The CDR3 runs 14 residues.

The sequencing sample was made of peripheral blood or thyroid tissue (not recorded which). The chain links TRBV29-1 to TRBJ1-1, with 8 bases aligning to TRBD1. The source is an adult man with Graves' disease, either hyperthyroidism or ophthalmopathy (not recorded which). The CDR3 DNA sequence: TGCAGCGTTCTTACAGGGGGTAGGGACACTGAAGCTTTCTTT. This gives the protein CSVLTGGRDTEAFF.